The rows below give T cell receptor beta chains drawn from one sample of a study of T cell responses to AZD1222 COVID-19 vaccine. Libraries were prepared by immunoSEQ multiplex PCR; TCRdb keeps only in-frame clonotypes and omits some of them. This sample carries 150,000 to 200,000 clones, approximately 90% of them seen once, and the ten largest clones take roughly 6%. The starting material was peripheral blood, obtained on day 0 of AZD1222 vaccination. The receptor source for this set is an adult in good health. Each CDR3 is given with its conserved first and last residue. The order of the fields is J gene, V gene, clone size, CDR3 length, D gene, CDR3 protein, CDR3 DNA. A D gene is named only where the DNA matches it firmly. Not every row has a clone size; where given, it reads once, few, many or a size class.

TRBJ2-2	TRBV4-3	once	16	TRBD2	CASSQAAGRISGELFF	TGCGCCAGCAGCCAAGCGGCCGGGAGGATTAGCGGGGAGCTGTTTTTT
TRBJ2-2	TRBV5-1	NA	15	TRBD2	CASSLRGETTGELFF	TGCGCCAGCAGCTTGCGGGGGGAGACCACCGGGGAGCTGTTTTTT
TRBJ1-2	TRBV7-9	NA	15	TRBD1	CASSDQTGFPYGYTF	TGTGCCAGCAGCGACCAGACAGGGTTCCCCTATGGCTACACCTTC
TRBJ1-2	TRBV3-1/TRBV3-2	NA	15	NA	CASSLHRGENYGYTF	TGTGCCAGCAGCCTTCACCGAGGGGAAAACTATGGCTACACCTTC
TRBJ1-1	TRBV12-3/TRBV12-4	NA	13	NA	CASSSTTNTEAFF	TGTGCCAGCAGTTCTACCACGAACACTGAAGCTTTCTTT
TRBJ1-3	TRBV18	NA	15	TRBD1	CASSPGQGKGNTIYF	TGTGCCAGCTCACCCGGACAGGGCAAAGGAAACACCATATATTTT
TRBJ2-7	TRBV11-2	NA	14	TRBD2	CATDPGGQSYEQYF	TGTGCCACCGACCCGGGAGGGCAATCCTACGAGCAGTACTTC
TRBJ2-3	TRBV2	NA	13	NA	CARRQVTTDTQYF	TGTGCCAGACGACAGGTTACCACAGATACGCAGTATTTT
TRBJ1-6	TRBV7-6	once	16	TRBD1	CASSLAPGTGASPLHF	TGTGCCAGCAGCTTAGCGCCAGGGACAGGGGCGTCACCCCTCCACTTT
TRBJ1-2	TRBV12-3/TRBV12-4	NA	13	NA	CASSRSDSGAHVF	TGTGCCAGCAGTCGGTCAGACAGCGGGGCACACGTCTTC
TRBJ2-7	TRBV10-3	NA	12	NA	CAISPGNYEQYF	TGTGCCATCAGTCCCGGGAACTACGAGCAGTACTTC
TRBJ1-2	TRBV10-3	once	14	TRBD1	CAISLTGGLDGYTF	TGTGCCATCAGTTTAACAGGGGGACTTGATGGCTACACCTTC
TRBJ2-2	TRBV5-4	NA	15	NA	CASSLKVVNTGELFF	TGTGCCAGCAGCTTAAAGGTAGTGAACACCGGGGAGCTGTTTTTT
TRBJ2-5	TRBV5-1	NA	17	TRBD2	CASSRTGTSGRVETQYF	TGCGCCAGCAGCCGAACCGGGACTAGCGGGAGGGTAGAGACCCAGTACTTC
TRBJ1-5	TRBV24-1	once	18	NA	CATSDGGPRFGGNQPQHF	TGTGCCACCAGTGATGGAGGGCCACGATTTGGAGGCAATCAGCCCCAGCATTTT